These 20 T cell receptor beta chains originate from one sample sequenced in a study of blood T cell repertoires in COVID-19. The method was immunoSEQ multiplex PCR; TCRdb's version includes in-frame clones alone and lacks a portion of them. The data show about 200,000 clones, about 88% seen once. Material: PBMCs or T cells enriched from blood (not recorded which). These TCRs come from a woman under 40 who had been exposed to COVID-19.

The chain has TRBV7-2 and TRBJ2-3; no definite D call. The CDR3 is 11 residues long. Germline values: CDR1 SGHTA, CDR2 FQGNSA. Between the trimmed V and J ends, which lost 2 bases and 8 bases, there was a span of 5 bases. CDR3 nucleotides: TGTGCCAGCAGCTTACAGATTACGCAGTATTTT. Translated: CASSLQITQYF. Complete variable domain (other parts from reference TRBV7-2 and TRBJ2-3): GAGVSQSPSNKVTEKGKDVELRCDPISGHTALYWYRQSLGQGLEFLIYFQGNSAPDKSGLPSDRFSAERTGGSVSTLTIQRTQQEDSAVYLCASSLQITQYFGPGTRLTVL.

This clone has a handful of counts. J is TRBJ2-7 and V is TRBV27; the match to TRBD1 covers 10 bases. With V trimmed by 3 bases and J by 1 base, 3 bases remained unmatched. This CDR3 is 15 amino acids long. Germline V gene data show CDR1 as MNHEY and CDR2 as SMNVEV (reference sequence). The CDR3 region is CASSFRTGGSYEQYF. CDR3 DNA: TGTGCCAGCAGTTTTCGGACAGGGGGGTCCTACGAGCAGTACTTC.

V and J are TRBV19 and TRBJ1-1; no clear D gene. This CDR3 is built from 14 residues. CDR1 and CDR2 (germline): LNHDA, SQIVND (reference sequence). With 3 bases removed from V and 0 bases from J, the gap between germline ends came to 8 bases. CDR3 amino acids: CASSIVSLNTEAFF. CDR3 in DNA: TGTGCCAGTAGTATTGTCAGTCTGAACACTGAAGCTTTCTTT.

The chain recombines TRBV9 with TRBJ1-2, with D uncertain. The CDR3 covers 13 residues. Trimming took 0 bases from V and 8 from J, leaving 11 bases between them. Looked up from germline, CDR1 is SGDLS and CDR2 is YYNGEE. The CDR3, as DNA: TGTGCCAGCAGCGTAGGGAGGACGGAAGGCTACACCTTC. Amino acids: CASSVGRTEGYTF.

This sequence joins TRBV2 and TRBJ1-2; D remains ambiguous. Trimming stripped 7 bases from V and 0 bases from J, with 12 bases between. The V gene's germline CDR1 is SNHLY and CDR2 FYNNEI. This CDR3 has 14 amino acids. In DNA, the CDR3 is TGTGCCAGCACCCTTGATAGCCCTAACTATGGCTACACCTTC. The encoded protein is CASTLDSPNYGYTF. Combining the CDR3 with reference TRBV2 and TRBJ1-2 gives the whole variable domain EPEVTQTPSHQVTQMGQEVILRCVPISNHLYFYWYRQILGQKVEFLVSFYNNEISEKSEIFDDQFSVERPDGSNFTLKIRSTKLEDSAMYFCASTLDSPNYGYTFGSGTRLTVV.

The CDR3 bases are TGCGCCAGCAGCCCGCTAGGCTCCAATCAGCCCCAGCATTTT. Its translation: CASSPLGSNQPQHF. The chain couples TRBV5-1 to TRBJ1-5; D is ambiguous. This CDR3 contains 14 residues. V gave up 4 bases and J gave up 3 bases, with 11 bases separating them. The V gene's germline CDR1 is SGHRS and CDR2 YFSETQ.

This chain links TRBV5-1 with TRBJ1-4, with D possibly being TRBD1 (6 bases). The germline gives CDR1 SGHRS, CDR2 YFSETQ. The V end lost 6 bases, the J end lost 7 bases, and 13 bases lay between the germline ends. This CDR3 is built from 13 residues. The CDR3 loop reads CASIPIGGEKLFF. The DNA for the CDR3 is TGCGCCAGCATTCCTATAGGGGGTGAAAAACTGTTTTTT.

The chain links TRBV3-1 (or the pseudogene TRBV3-2) to TRBJ2-2, with D possibly TRBD1 on 6 matching bases. Germline CDR1 and CDR2: LGHDT and YNNKEL (reference sequence). The CDR3 runs 17 residues. Trimming took 1 base from V and 4 from J, leaving 16 bases between them. CDR3 sequence (DNA): TGTGCCAGCAGCCAAGGGACGACAGGAACAATCACCGGGGAGCTGTTTTTT. Translated, it gives CASSQGTTGTITGELFF.

V gene TRBV11-2 combines with J gene TRBJ2-2; TRBD1 might be the D (5 bases). The CDR3 covers 14 residues. V was trimmed by 0 bases and J by 3 bases, leaving 5 bases between them. Germline V gives CDR1 SGHAT, CDR2 FQNNGV. The DNA for the CDR3 is TGTGCCAGCAGCTTAGAAGGGGACACCGGGGAGCTGTTTTTT. Residues: CASSLEGDTGELFF.

The chain employs TRBV5-1 and TRBJ2-2; 8 nucleotides line up with TRBD1. CDR1 and CDR2 from the germline V gene are SGHRS and YFSETQ. This CDR3 is built from 16 residues. V lost 3 bases and J lost 4; bases outside the gene matches: 8. The CDR3: CASSSGQGGFTGELFF. CDR3 nucleotide sequence: TGCGCCAGCAGCTCTGGACAGGGAGGTTTCACCGGGGAGCTGTTTTTT.

The chain couples TRBV3-1 (or the pseudogene TRBV3-2) to TRBJ2-7, with 7 positions matching TRBD1. The CDR3 covers 16 residues. The V segment lost 4 bases and the J segment 3 bases; nucleotides outside the gene matches: 12. Germline V lookup: CDR1 LGHDT, CDR2 YNNKEL (reference sequence). CDR3 loop: CASSLTRDSPIYEQYF. Written as DNA, the CDR3 is TGTGCCAGCAGCCTAACGAGGGACAGTCCCATCTACGAGCAGTACTTC.

In this sample, this clone turned up once. The chain combines TRBV7-9 with TRBJ1-2, with 12 bases fitting TRBD1. The J segment lost 5 bases and the V segment lost 5 bases, leaving 6 bases of the junction unmatched. Germline assignment: CDR1 SEHNR and CDR2 FQNEAQ (reference sequence). This CDR3 is 15 amino acids long. CDR3 sequence reads: CASSTSGQGAYGYTF. CDR3 DNA: TGTGCCAGCAGCACCTCGGGACAGGGGGCATATGGCTACACCTTC.

The rearrangement joins TRBV6-6 to TRBJ2-7; 9 bases are a match to TRBD1. V dropped 5 bases and J dropped 3; count of bases not matched to a gene: 5. Germline values: CDR1 MNHNY, CDR2 SVGAGI (reference sequence). This CDR3 contains 14 residues. The CDR3 is CASSTGTGIYEQYF. CDR3 bases: TGTGCCAGCAGTACCGGGACAGGGATCTACGAGCAGTACTTC.

This clone was seen only a few times. The chain links TRBV6-5 to TRBJ1-6; D might be TRBD1 (6 bases). The germline V gene has CDR1 MNHEY and CDR2 SVGAGI. V was cut by 5 bases and J by 7 bases, with 12 bases left in between. The CDR3 is made up of 14 amino acids. CDR3 in amino acids: CASSTGQRNSPLHF. In nucleotides, the CDR3 is TGTGCCAGCAGTACGGGACAACGAAATTCACCCCTCCACTTT.

The chain combines TRBV3-1 (or the pseudogene TRBV3-2) with TRBJ1-4; D gene ambiguous. The V end lost 1 base, the J end lost 8 bases, and 5 bases lay between the germline ends. Germline V gene sequence: CDR1 LGHDT, CDR2 YNNKEL (reference sequence). CDR3 size: 12 residues. CDR3 DNA: TGTGCCAGCAGCCAAGGGAGGGAAAAACTGTTTTTT. It is translated as CASSQGREKLFF.

This chain connects TRBV30 to TRBJ1-4, with a possible D match to TRBD1 (5 bases). Trimming shortened V by 3 bases and J by 3 bases, and 14 bases separated the two germline ends. The CDR3 loop spans 15 amino acids. Germline CDR1 GTSNPN, CDR2 SVGIG (reference sequence). For the CDR3, the DNA is TGTGCCTGGAGCCCCGGGGGGGGTGCTAATGAAAAACTGTTTTTT. It translates to CAWSPGGGANEKLFF.

The rearrangement links TRBV7-2 to TRBJ2-3; possible D gene TRBD2, 5 bases. CDR1 and CDR2 from the germline V gene are SGHTA and FQGNSA. The length of the CDR3 is 14 residues. Trimming removed 2 bases at V and 2 bases at J, with 8 bases between. CDR3 DNA: TGTGCCAGCAGCTTACGACGGGACACAGATACGCAGTATTTT. This encodes CASSLRRDTDTQYF. The full variable domain, completed using reference TRBV7-2 and TRBJ2-3, is GAGVSQSPSNKVTEKGKDVELRCDPISGHTALYWYRQSLGQGLEFLIYFQGNSAPDKSGLPSDRFSAERTGGSVSTLTIQRTQQEDSAVYLCASSLRRDTDTQYFGPGTRLTVL.

V and J are TRBV5-1 and TRBJ1-1; D perhaps matches TRBD1 (6 bases). Looked up from germline, CDR1 is SGHRS and CDR2 is YFSETQ. CDR3 size: 15 residues. The ends were cut back, 0 bases at V and 1 base at J, with 10 bases in the middle. The CDR3 here is CASSLDAQGNTEAFF. The CDR3 nucleotides are TGCGCCAGCAGCTTGGACGCACAGGGGAACACTGAAGCTTTCTTT.

The V and J genes are TRBV12-3 or TRBV12-4 and TRBJ2-1, with 8 bases that match TRBD1. CDR3 length: 13 residues. Losses at the gene ends were 7 bases for V and 7 bases for J; bases not matched to a gene: 6. The CDR3 nucleotides are TGTGCCAGCAAGCAGGGGGCGGGGAATGAGCAGTTCTTC. Protein sequence: CASKQGAGNEQFF.

The gene calls are TRBV2 and TRBJ1-5; TRBD1 might be the D (5 bases). Germline CDR1 SNHLY, CDR2 FYNNEI. The CDR3 contains 14 residues. V lost 5 bases and J 2 bases, leaving 10 bases between the germline ends. CDR3 sequence (DNA): TGTGCCAGCAGTCTGACAGAGGGCAATCAGCCCCAGCATTTT. Protein sequence: CASSLTEGNQPQHF.